The source of this T cell receptor (beta chain) is a study of blood T cell repertoires in COVID-19. Study in general: The analysed material was cDNA or gDNA that came from T cells, B-cell-depleted T cells, or PBMCs.

Everyone who took part was about 18 to 90 years old, and they came from about two dozen US areas. Cohort allocation depended upon clinical history that participants reported. Recovered Cohort 3 donors showed two negative PCRs, clearance, or symptom resolution. The germline V gene encodes CDR1 SGHDT and CDR2 YYEEEE. The CDR3 consists of 13 residues. The V end was cut by 0 bases, the J end by 4 bases, with 7 bases between. Assay: immunoSEQ multiplex PCR; the TCRdb copy retains only in-frame clones and omits some. This table has a few hundred thousand clones, roughly 89% appearing once. A word on this clone: Other nucleotide sequences from this sample produce the same CDR3.

The specimen sequenced was PBMCs or T cells enriched from blood (not recorded which). The genes are TRBV5-6 and TRBJ1-2; no definite D call. The source is an older woman who had recovered from COVID-19. CDR3 sequence reads: CASSLDRSYGYTF. The CDR3 nucleotides are TGTGCCAGCAGCTTGGATAGAAGCTATGGCTACACCTTC.